This passage covers 10 T cell receptor beta chains from one sample sequenced in a study of T cells in Graves' hyperthyroidism and ophthalmopathy (dated by TCRdb to about 2019). Library construction relied on multiplex PCR. Instrument used: Illumina HiSeq 2000. The TCR beta CDR3 regions were amplified from RNA transcripts. A first-round RT-PCR of the TCR CDR3 used the HTBI primer set with the Qiagen OneStep RT-PCR kit. The raw public reads went through TCRdb reprocessing: fastp at Q25, MiXCR clone calling, in-frame beta chains kept. Each CDR3 protein appears once, grouped with its most common genes and DNA. The sample table holds roughly 660,000 distinct CDR3 sequences, of which around 16% were seen once. The ten largest clones represent roughly 15% of the sample. The sample taken for sequencing was blood. All receptors derive from a man aged 50-60 years with Graves' hyperthyroidism.

This clonotype was found a few times. The rearrangement links TRBV28 to TRBJ2-3; the match to TRBD1 covers 9 bases. In germline, CDR1 is MDHEN, CDR2 SYDVKM. The CDR3 is made up of 16 amino acids. V lost 6 bases, J lost 0 bases, and 7 bases stayed unmatched. CDR3 in amino acids: CASRDRDRASTDTQYF. The DNA for the CDR3 is TGTGCCAGCAGGGACCGGGACAGGGCTAGCACAGATACGCAGTATTTT.

The table lists this clonotype with many counts. V usage is TRBV6-2 or TRBV6-3 and J usage is TRBJ2-5, with a tentative D call TRBD2 (6 bases). The CDR3 is made up of 15 amino acids. Germline CDR1 reads MNHEY; CDR2 reads SVGEGT. The germline V and J ends were trimmed by 2 bases and 5 bases, with 15 bases remaining between them. Written as DNA, the CDR3 is TGTGCCAGCAGTTACGAGGGACTGCGTCGGGAGACCCAGTACTTC. It translates to CASSYEGLRRETQYF.

This clonotype was detected ten times or more. The chain is built from TRBV28 and TRBJ2-1, with TRBD1 matching 9 bases. Trimming at V came to 4 bases and at J to 7 bases, leaving 8 bases not matched to a gene. From germline, CDR1 is MDHEN and CDR2 SYDVKM. The CDR3 runs 15 residues. The CDR3 sequence is CASSSPGQGFNEQFF. CDR3 DNA sequence: TGTGCCAGCAGTTCACCGGGACAGGGTTTTAATGAGCAGTTCTTC.

This clonotype was counted many times. V gene TRBV20-1 combines with J gene TRBJ2-1; 12 nucleotides match TRBD1. Losses at the gene ends were 3 bases for V and 7 bases for J; bases not matched to a gene: 4. This CDR3 contains 14 residues. Germline CDR1 is DFQATT and CDR2 is SNEGSKA (reference sequence). The CDR3 bases are TGCAGTGCTAGTGGGGACAGGGGGCCTAATGAGCAGTTCTTC. Amino acids: CSASGDRGPNEQFF.

This clonotype showed up many times. The gene calls are TRBV24-1 and TRBJ2-7; tentatively, D is TRBD1 (6 bases). The V and J ends lost 4 bases and 3 bases respectively, with 9 bases between them. Per germline, CDR1 KGHDR and CDR2 SFDVKD. The CDR3 runs 13 residues. The CDR3 DNA reads TGTGCCACCAGTGACGCACAGGGCTACGAGCAGTACTTC. Its protein product is CATSDAQGYEQYF.

This clonotype has a count of ten or more. The chain has TRBV7-9 and TRBJ2-5; TRBD1 matches at 10 bases. There are 15 residues in the CDR3. V shed 7 bases, J shed 2 bases, and the junction held 7 bases outside the gene matches. From germline, CDR1 is SEHNR and CDR2 FQNEAQ (reference sequence). As DNA, the CDR3 is TGTGCCAGCACCTCCCGGGACAGGGGTCAAGAGACCCAGTACTTC. Its translation: CASTSRDRGQETQYF.

This clonotype was seen ten or more times. The CDR3 nucleotides read TGTGCCAGCAGTTCGACGTTCCAGGGTGATACTGAAGCTTTCTTT. Translation gives CASSSTFQGDTEAFF. The V gene is TRBV28, the J gene TRBJ1-1, with a tentative D call TRBD1 (5 bases). Between the trimmed V and J ends, which lost 4 bases and 5 bases, there was a span of 17 bases. The CDR3 is 15 residues long. Germline V lookup: CDR1 MDHEN, CDR2 SYDVKM.

The sample holds many counts of this clonotype. V and J are TRBV18 and TRBJ1-2; 9 nucleotides align to TRBD1. The CDR3 is made up of 15 amino acids. The ends lost 3 bases at V and 8 bases at J; junction bases unmatched: 10. Looked up from germline, CDR1 is KGHSH and CDR2 is LQKENI. The CDR3 DNA sequence: TGTGCCAGCTCACCCCGGGACAGGGAGGCGGAGGGCTACACCTTC. Protein: CASSPRDREAEGYTF.

This clonotype was counted between two and nine times. In DNA, the CDR3 is TGTGCCAGCAGTTACGATACGGGACAGGGGATCTACGAGCAGTACTTC. Protein: CASSYDTGQGIYEQYF. The chain uses TRBV6-5 and TRBJ2-7; TRBD1 matches at 10 bases. This CDR3 spans 16 amino acids. Trimming at V came to 2 bases and at J to 3 bases, leaving 7 bases not matched to a gene. CDR1 MNHEY and CDR2 SVGAGI come from the germline V gene.

This clonotype was found many times. The chain carries TRBV20-1 and TRBJ2-7; the match to TRBD2 covers 10 bases. J lost 7 bases, V lost 6 bases, and 12 bases had no gene match. Germline assignment: CDR1 DFQATT and CDR2 SNEGSKA (reference sequence). CDR3 length equals 14 residues. The CDR3 DNA follows: TGCAGTGCCAGGAGCGGGAGGGCCGACCTAGAGCAGTACTTC. This codes for CSARSGRADLEQYF.